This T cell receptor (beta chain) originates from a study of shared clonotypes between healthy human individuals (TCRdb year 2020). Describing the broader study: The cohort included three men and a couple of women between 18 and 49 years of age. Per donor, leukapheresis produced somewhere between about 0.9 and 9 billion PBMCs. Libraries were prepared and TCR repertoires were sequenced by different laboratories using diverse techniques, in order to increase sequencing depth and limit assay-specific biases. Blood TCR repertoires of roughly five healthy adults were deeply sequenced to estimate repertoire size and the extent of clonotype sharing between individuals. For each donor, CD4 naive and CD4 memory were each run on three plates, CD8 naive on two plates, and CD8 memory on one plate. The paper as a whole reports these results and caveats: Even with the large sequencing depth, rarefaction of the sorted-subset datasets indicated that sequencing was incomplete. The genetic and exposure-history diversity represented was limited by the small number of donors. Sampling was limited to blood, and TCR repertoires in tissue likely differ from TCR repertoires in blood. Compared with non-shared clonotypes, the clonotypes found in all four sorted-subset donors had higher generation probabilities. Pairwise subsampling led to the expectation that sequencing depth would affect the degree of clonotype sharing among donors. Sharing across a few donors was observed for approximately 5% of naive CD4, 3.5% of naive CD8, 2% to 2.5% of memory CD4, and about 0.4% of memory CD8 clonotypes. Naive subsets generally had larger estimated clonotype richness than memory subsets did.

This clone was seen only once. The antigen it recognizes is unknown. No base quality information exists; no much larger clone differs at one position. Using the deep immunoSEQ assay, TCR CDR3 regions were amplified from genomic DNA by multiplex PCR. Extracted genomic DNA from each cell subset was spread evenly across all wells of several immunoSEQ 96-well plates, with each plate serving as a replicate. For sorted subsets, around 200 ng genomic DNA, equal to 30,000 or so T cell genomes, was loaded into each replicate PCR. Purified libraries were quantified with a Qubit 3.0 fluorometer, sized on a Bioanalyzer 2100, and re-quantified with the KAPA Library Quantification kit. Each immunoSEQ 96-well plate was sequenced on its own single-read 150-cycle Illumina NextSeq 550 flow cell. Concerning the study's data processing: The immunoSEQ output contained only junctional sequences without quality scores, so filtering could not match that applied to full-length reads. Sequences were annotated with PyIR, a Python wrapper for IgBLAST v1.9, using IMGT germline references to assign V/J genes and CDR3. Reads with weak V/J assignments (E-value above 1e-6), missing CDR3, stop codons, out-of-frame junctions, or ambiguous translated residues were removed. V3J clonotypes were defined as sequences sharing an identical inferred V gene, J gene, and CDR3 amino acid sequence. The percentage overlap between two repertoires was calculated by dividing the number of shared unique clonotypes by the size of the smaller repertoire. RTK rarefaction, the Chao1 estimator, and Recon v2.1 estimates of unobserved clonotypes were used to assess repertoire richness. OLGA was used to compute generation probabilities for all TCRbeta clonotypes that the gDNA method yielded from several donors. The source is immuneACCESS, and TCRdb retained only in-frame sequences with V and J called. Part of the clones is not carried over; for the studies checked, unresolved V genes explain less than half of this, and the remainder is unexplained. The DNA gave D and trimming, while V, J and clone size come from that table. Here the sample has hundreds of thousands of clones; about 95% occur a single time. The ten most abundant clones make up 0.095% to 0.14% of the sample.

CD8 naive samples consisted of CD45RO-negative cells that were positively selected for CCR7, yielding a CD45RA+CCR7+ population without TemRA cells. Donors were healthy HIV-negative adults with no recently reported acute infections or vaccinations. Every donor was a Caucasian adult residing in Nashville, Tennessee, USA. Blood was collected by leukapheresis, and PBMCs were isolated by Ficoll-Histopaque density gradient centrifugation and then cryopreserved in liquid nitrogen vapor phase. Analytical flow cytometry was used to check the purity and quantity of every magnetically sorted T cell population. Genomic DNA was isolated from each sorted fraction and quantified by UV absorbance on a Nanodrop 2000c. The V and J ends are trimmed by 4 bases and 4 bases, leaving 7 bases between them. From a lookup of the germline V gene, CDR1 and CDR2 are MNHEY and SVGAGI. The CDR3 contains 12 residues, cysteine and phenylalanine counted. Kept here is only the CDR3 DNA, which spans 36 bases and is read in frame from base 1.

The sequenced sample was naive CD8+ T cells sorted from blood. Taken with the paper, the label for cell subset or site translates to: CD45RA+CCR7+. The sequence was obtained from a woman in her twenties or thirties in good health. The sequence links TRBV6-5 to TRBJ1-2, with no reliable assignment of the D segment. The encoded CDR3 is CASSSGSYGYTF. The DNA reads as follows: TGTGCCAGCAGTTCTGGAAGCTATGGCTACACCTTC.